One and the same sample provided the 31 T cell receptor beta chains below, sequenced in a study of PD-1 blockade in classical Hodgkin lymphoma. Time point: cycle 4 day 1 (C4D1), after about 6 weeks of nivolumab. Each patient relapsed following autologous stem cell transplantation, and prior brentuximab vedotin exposure differed. The protocol was immunoSEQ multiplex PCR, while the TCRdb copy is restricted to in-frame clones and leaves out a portion. The sample contains about 39,000 clones, just under 80% of which appear only once. Material: peripheral blood mononuclear cells (PBMCs), obtained before the fourth cycle of nivolumab. Source of these receptors: a human donor with classical Hodgkin lymphoma.

This clone was found a few times. The V gene is TRBV7-6, the J gene TRBJ2-7; 8 nucleotides line up with TRBD2. Per germline, CDR1 SGHVS and CDR2 FNYEAQ. The CDR3 is 14 residues long. The V segment lost 3 bases and the J segment 3 bases; nucleotides outside the gene matches: 4. The CDR3 loop is CASSFKAGDYEQYF. The CDR3 nucleotides are TGTGCCAGCAGCTTCAAAGCGGGGGACTACGAGCAGTACTTC.

V gene TRBV10-3 combines with J gene TRBJ2-1; D is unclear. CDR1 is ENHRY, CDR2 SYGVKD, per germline. The CDR3 extends over 12 amino acids. Trimming left V 11 bases short and J 9 bases short, with 17 bases between. In DNA form, the CDR3 reads TGTGCCGTCGAGGCCGAAGATAGTGAGCAGTTCTTC. Translated: CAVEAEDSEQFF.

This clone occurred once. The V gene is TRBV5-4, the J gene TRBJ2-1; D gene uncertain. V gave up 0 bases and J gave up 4 bases, with 11 bases separating them. The CDR3 sequence is 15 residues long. Germline CDR1 reads SGHNT; CDR2 reads YYREEE (reference sequence). CDR3 amino acids: CASSLDGRPYNEQFF. CDR3 nucleotide sequence: TGTGCCAGCAGCTTGGATGGACGACCTTACAATGAGCAGTTCTTC. Filled out from reference TRBV5-4 and TRBJ2-1, the complete variable domain reads ETGVTQSPTHLIKTRGQQVTLRCSSQSGHNTVSWYQQALGQGPQFIFQYYREEENGRGNFPPRFSGLQFPNYSSELNVNALELDDSALYLCASSLDGRPYNEQFFGPGTRLTVL.

This chain connects TRBV6-6 to TRBJ1-5; TRBD1 aligns across 7 bases. V lost 8 bases, J lost 0 bases, and 7 bases stayed unmatched. The CDR3 length is 15 residues. CDR1 and CDR2 (germline): MNHNY, SVGAGI (reference sequence). CDR3: CASQKGADSNQPQHF. The DNA for the CDR3 is TGTGCCAGCCAAAAGGGGGCGGATAGCAATCAGCCCCAGCATTTT.

The chain joins TRBV7-2 to TRBJ2-4; TRBD1 matches 9 bases. Trimming at V came to 4 bases and at J to 6 bases, leaving 7 bases not matched to a gene. The germline gives CDR1 SGHTA, CDR2 FQGNSA. The CDR3 is 15 amino acids. CDR3 DNA sequence: TGTGCCAGCAGCTCGCAGGGGACAGGGCCAAACATTCAGTACTTC. Protein sequence: CASSSQGTGPNIQYF.

V gene TRBV29-1 combines with J gene TRBJ1-1; no clear D. Germline CDR1 is SQVTM and CDR2 is ANQGSEA. Trimming pared 7 bases from V and 0 bases from J, leaving 18 bases between. The CDR3 extends over 15 amino acids. In DNA, the CDR3 is TGCAGCGCCCCGGTGGGATCAAACCTGAACACTGAAGCTTTCTTT. As protein: CSAPVGSNLNTEAFF.

The chain has TRBV23-1 and TRBJ1-1, with D maybe TRBD1 (5 bases). TRBV23-1 is classed as an ORF, of uncertain function. The CDR3 runs 11 residues. The V and J ends lost 6 bases and 4 bases respectively, with 6 bases between them. In nucleotides, the CDR3 is TGCGCCAGCAGAAGGGGCACTGAAGCTTTCTTT. Encoded protein: CASRRGTEAFF.

This sequence joins TRBV30 and TRBJ1-4; D gene unclear. V was shortened by 2 bases and J by 5 bases, with 9 bases between the two germline ends. The CDR3 spans 13 residues. Per the germline V gene, CDR1 is GTSNPN and CDR2 is SVGIG (reference sequence). The CDR3 loop reads CAWSTGGNEKLFF. The CDR3 nucleotides read TGTGCCTGGAGTACGGGCGGCAATGAAAAACTGTTTTTT.

With regard to this clone: Other DNA sequences within the sample encode an identical CDR3. This sequence joins TRBV6-1 and TRBJ1-1; D unclear. Germline V gene sequence: CDR1 MNHNS, CDR2 SASEGT. Trimming pared 1 base from V and 5 bases from J, leaving 8 bases between. The CDR3 is made up of 13 amino acids. CDR3 nucleotides: TGTGCCAGCAGTGAAGGGATGGGGACTGAAGCTTTCTTT. This codes for CASSEGMGTEAFF.

The V call is TRBV7-8, the J call TRBJ2-7; D call uncertain. The CDR3 is 14 residues long. Germline V gene data show CDR1 as SGHVS and CDR2 as FQNEAQ. V was pared by 3 bases and J by 0 bases, with 9 bases between. CDR3 nucleotide sequence: TGTGCCAGCAGCTTTTCCTCCAGCTCCTACGAGCAGTACTTC. Translating it yields CASSFSSSSYEQYF.

The V gene is TRBV5-1, the J gene TRBJ1-1; TRBD1 matches 7 bases. Trimming removed 5 bases from V and 0 bases from J; junction bases left unmatched: 7. This CDR3 has 15 amino acids. CDR1 SGHRS and CDR2 YFSETQ come from the germline V gene. The DNA of the CDR3 is TGCGCCAGCAGAAAGGGGGACAGCATGAACACTGAAGCTTTCTTT. It is translated as CASRKGDSMNTEAFF.

This clone is a singleton in its sample. CDR3 sequence: CASSQDGDRKNIQYF. The CDR3 DNA is TGTGCCAGCAGCCAAGATGGGGACAGGAAAAACATTCAGTACTTC. The J gene is TRBJ2-4, the V gene TRBV4-2; 8 bases align to TRBD1. The CDR3 runs to 15 residues. Germline V lookup: CDR1 LGHNA, CDR2 YNFKEQ. The V and J ends lost 0 bases and 4 bases, in that order; junction bases with no gene match: 2.

V and J are TRBV28 and TRBJ1-5; 10 bases match TRBD1. Germline-derived CDR1 and CDR2 are MDHEN and SYDVKM. This CDR3 has 14 residues. V gave up 5 bases and J gave up 4 bases; unmatched junction bases: 2. In nucleotides, the CDR3 is TGTGCCAGCAGTCCGGGACAGGGGAATCAGCCCCAGCATTTT. This gives the protein CASSPGQGNQPQHF.

The CDR3 coding sequence is TGTGCCAGCAGTGAAGGCCGGGGCCTGTATGGCTACACCTTC. Its protein product is CASSEGRGLYGYTF. The chain combines TRBV6-1 with TRBJ1-2, with D possibly TRBD1 on 5 matching bases. The CDR3 is 14 residues long. The germline V and J ends were trimmed by 1 base and 5 bases, with 11 bases remaining between them. The V gene's germline CDR1 is MNHNS and CDR2 SASEGT.

The chain carries TRBV6-1 and TRBJ2-7; 9 nucleotides match TRBD1. V lost 1 base and J lost 5; bases outside the gene matches: 6. There are 15 residues in the CDR3. CDR1 is MNHNS, CDR2 SASEGT, per germline. As DNA, the CDR3 is TGTGCCAGCAGTGAAGGTGGGACAGGGCGAGACGAGCAGTACTTC. Amino acids: CASSEGGTGRDEQYF.

This clone was recorded only once. V gene TRBV6-5 combines with J gene TRBJ2-5; 8 bases are a match to TRBD1. J lost 5 bases, V lost 6 bases, and 11 bases had no gene match. The CDR3 covers 15 residues. Looked up from germline, CDR1 is MNHEY and CDR2 is SVGAGI. The CDR3 nucleotides read TGTGCCAGCAGGCCGCCCTCAGGGGGCCGGGAGACCCAGTACTTC. This codes for CASRPPSGGRETQYF.

The J gene is TRBJ2-4, the V gene TRBV19; possibly TRBD2 for D (5 bases). Trimming pared 3 bases from V and 8 bases from J, leaving 11 bases between. Looked up from germline, CDR1 is LNHDA and CDR2 is SQIVND (reference sequence). The CDR3 length is 13 residues. The CDR3 spells CASSIGGTDIQYF. As DNA, the CDR3 is TGTGCCAGTAGTATCGGAGGAACGGACATTCAGTACTTC.

The chain links TRBV7-8 to TRBJ2-3; D is unclear. Germline-derived CDR1 and CDR2 are SGHVS and FQNEAQ. Trimming removed 3 bases from V and 2 bases from J, with 12 bases in between. The CDR3 totals 15 residues. CDR3 protein: CASSFRRVATDTQYF. Written as DNA, the CDR3 is TGTGCCAGCAGCTTCCGCCGGGTCGCCACAGATACGCAGTATTTT.

This clone was detected ten times or more. The V and J genes are TRBV4-2 and TRBJ1-2; D gene uncertain. Trimming removed 1 base at V and 0 bases at J, with 18 bases between. Germline V gene sequence: CDR1 LGHNA, CDR2 YNFKEQ. CDR3 length equals 18 residues. DNA for the CDR3: TGTGCCAGCAGCCAAGGGTGGGGAAGCGCATTAGCTAACTATGGCTACACCTTC. This translates into CASSQGWGSALANYGYTF.

This rearrangement joins TRBV7-2 to TRBJ1-2, with 7 bases matching TRBD1. Trimming cost V 5 bases and J 7 bases; bases outside gene matches: 7. The CDR3 sequence is 13 residues long. The germline V gene encodes CDR1 SGHTA and CDR2 FQGNSA. CDR3 coding DNA: TGTGCCAGCAGCGGGGGGACAGTCCCTGGCTACACCTTC. Residues: CASSGGTVPGYTF.

The rearrangement uses TRBV9 and TRBJ1-5, with a weak D call TRBD1 (6 bases). Between the trimmed V and J ends, which lost 2 bases and 5 bases, there was a span of 14 bases. CDR3 length: 15 residues. Germline V gene lookup returns CDR1 SGDLS and CDR2 YYNGEE. The CDR3 here is CASSVGPGAHQPQHF. In DNA, the CDR3 is TGTGCCAGCAGCGTGGGCCCAGGGGCCCATCAGCCCCAGCATTTT.

V and J are TRBV7-2 and TRBJ1-2; a possible D gene is TRBD1 (5 bases). Trimming pared 3 bases from V and 1 base from J, leaving 9 bases between. The CDR3 spans 14 residues. In germline, CDR1 is SGHTA, CDR2 FQGNSA. The CDR3 is CASSFDSFNYGYTF. In nucleotides, the CDR3 is TGTGCCAGCAGCTTTGACAGCTTTAACTATGGCTACACCTTC.

As regards this clone: The sample carries other DNA sequences with the same CDR3. The chain combines TRBV4-3 with TRBJ2-5; TRBD1 matches at 9 bases. Germline V gene data show CDR1 as LGHNA and CDR2 as YSLEER. The V and J ends lost 5 bases and 5 bases, in that order; junction bases with no gene match: 3. The CDR3 is 13 residues long. Written as DNA, the CDR3 is TGCGCCAGCAGCTTCGACAGGGGGGAGACCCAGTACTTC. It specifies CASSFDRGETQYF.

The table lists this clone with a few counts. This sequence joins TRBV6-5 and TRBJ2-3; no definite D call. The CDR3 totals 13 residues. Per the germline V gene, CDR1 is MNHEY and CDR2 is SVGAGI. Trimming stripped 6 bases from V and 11 bases from J, with 18 bases between. The chain's CDR3 is CASRYATTPEQYF. CDR3 DNA: TGTGCCAGCAGATACGCTACCACACCCGAGCAGTATTTT.

This chain uses TRBV5-4 with TRBJ1-5, with 11 bases matching TRBD1. V shed 3 bases and J 7 bases; nucleotides not matched to a gene: 6. This CDR3 comprises 15 residues. CDR1 is SGHNT, CDR2 YYREEE, per germline (reference sequence). The CDR3 sequence: CASSSDRGQEQPQHF. The CDR3 region has the DNA TGTGCCAGCAGCTCGGACAGGGGGCAGGAACAGCCCCAGCATTTT.

With respect to this clone: Other nucleotide sequences in the sample specify the same CDR3. The chain carries TRBV27 and TRBJ1-2; the match to TRBD1 covers 10 bases. In germline, CDR1 is MNHEY, CDR2 SMNVEV (reference sequence). The CDR3 has 15 amino acids. With V trimmed by 4 bases and J by 3 bases, 5 bases remained unmatched. DNA for the CDR3: TGTGCCAGCAGTTCCCGGGACAGGGGAGACTATGGCTACACCTTC. Amino acids: CASSSRDRGDYGYTF.

Note on this clone: The same CDR3 is also encoded by other DNA sequences in this sample. V gene TRBV7-9 combines with J gene TRBJ1-2; D uncertain. This CDR3 is built from 13 residues. The germline CDR1 and CDR2 sequences are SEHNR and FQNEAQ (reference sequence). The germline V and J ends were trimmed by 1 base and 3 bases, with 6 bases remaining between them. CDR3 nucleotides: TGTGCCAGCAGCTTAGGTGGAGACTATGGCTACACCTTC. This sequence encodes CASSLGGDYGYTF.

The chain combines TRBV28 with TRBJ2-1; 16 bases match TRBD2. Germline loops: CDR1 MDHEN, CDR2 SYDVKM. This CDR3 region has 16 residues. V lost 6 bases to trimming and J lost 8 bases; unmatched junction nucleotides: 7. This chain's CDR3 is CASSAGTSGGVYEQFF. The CDR3 DNA is TGTGCCAGCAGCGCAGGGACTAGCGGGGGGGTTTATGAGCAGTTCTTC. Full variable domain (missing parts from reference TRBV28 and TRBJ2-1): DVKVTQSSRYLVKRTGEKVFLECVQDMDHENMFWYRQDPGLGLRLIYFSYDVKMKEKGDIPEGYSVSREKKERFSLILESASTNQTSMYLCASSAGTSGGVYEQFFGPGTRLTVL.

The chain is built from TRBV5-1 and TRBJ2-1; D is perhaps TRBD2 (5 bases). Germline V gene sequence: CDR1 SGHRS, CDR2 YFSETQ. Trimming took off 1 base at V and 7 bases at J, with 9 bases between the two ends. CDR3 size: 13 residues. Here the CDR3 reads CASSLRGDNEQFF. CDR3 in DNA: TGCGCCAGCAGCTTGCGGGGAGATAATGAGCAGTTCTTC.

The chain combines TRBV11-1 with TRBJ1-1; 10 nucleotides align to TRBD1. Germline CDR1 reads SGHAT; CDR2 reads FQDESV (reference sequence). V dropped 5 bases and J dropped 10; count of bases not matched to a gene: 19. The CDR3 covers 17 residues. The CDR3 DNA sequence: TGTGCCAGCAGCACCTCTAGTGGGACAGGGGCGCTGAGGATAGCTTTCTTT. Translated: CASSTSSGTGALRIAFF.

This rearrangement joins TRBV4-2 to TRBJ1-4; D unclear. V was clipped by 3 bases and J by 8 bases, with 13 bases between them. Per the germline V gene, CDR1 is LGHNA and CDR2 is YNFKEQ. The CDR3 contains 14 residues. In DNA, the CDR3 is TGTGCCAGCAGCCAGGTCGATGTGCGGGAAAAACTGTTTTTT. Protein sequence: CASSQVDVREKLFF.